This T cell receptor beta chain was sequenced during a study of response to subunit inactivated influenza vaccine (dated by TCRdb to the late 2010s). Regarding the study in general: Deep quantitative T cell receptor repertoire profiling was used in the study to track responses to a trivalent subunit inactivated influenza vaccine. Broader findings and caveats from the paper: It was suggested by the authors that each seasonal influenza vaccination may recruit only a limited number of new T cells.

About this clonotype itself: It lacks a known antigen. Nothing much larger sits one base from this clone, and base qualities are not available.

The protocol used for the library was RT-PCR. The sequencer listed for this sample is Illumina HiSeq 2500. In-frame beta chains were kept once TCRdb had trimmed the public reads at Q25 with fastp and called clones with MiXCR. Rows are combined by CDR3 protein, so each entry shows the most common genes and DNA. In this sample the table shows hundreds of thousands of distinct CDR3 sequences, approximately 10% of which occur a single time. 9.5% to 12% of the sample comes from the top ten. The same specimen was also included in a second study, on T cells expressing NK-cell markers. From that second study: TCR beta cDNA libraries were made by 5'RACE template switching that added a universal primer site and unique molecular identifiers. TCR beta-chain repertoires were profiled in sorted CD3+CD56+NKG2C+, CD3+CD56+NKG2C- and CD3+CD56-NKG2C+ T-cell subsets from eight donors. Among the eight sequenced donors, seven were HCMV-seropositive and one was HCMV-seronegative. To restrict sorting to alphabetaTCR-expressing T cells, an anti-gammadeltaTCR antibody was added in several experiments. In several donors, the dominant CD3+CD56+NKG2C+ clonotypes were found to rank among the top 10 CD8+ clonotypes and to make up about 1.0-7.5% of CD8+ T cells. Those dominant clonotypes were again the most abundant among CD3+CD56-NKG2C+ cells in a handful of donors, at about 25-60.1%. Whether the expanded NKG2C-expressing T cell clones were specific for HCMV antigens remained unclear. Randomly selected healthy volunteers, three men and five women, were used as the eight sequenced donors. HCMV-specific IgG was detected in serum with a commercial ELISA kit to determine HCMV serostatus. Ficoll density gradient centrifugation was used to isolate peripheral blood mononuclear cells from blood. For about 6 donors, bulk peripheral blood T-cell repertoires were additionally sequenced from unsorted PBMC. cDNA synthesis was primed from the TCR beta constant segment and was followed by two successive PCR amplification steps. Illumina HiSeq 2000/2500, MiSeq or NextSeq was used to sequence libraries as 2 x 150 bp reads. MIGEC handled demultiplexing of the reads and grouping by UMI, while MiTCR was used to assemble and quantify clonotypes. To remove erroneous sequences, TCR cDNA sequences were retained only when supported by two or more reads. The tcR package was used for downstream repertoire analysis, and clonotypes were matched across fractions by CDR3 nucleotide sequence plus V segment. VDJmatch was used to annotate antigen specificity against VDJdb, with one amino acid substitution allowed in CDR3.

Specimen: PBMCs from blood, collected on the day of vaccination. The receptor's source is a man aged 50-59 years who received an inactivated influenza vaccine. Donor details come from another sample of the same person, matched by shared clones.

The CDR3 loop reads CASSQGLRNSYEQYF. The DNA sequence is TGCGCCAGCAGCCAAGGACTCCGAAACTCCTACGAGCAGTACTTC. The chain was built from TRBV4-3 and TRBJ2-7; the D gene assignment is ambiguous. Trimming removed 1 base from V and 0 bases from J, leaving 10 bases between the germline ends. According to the germline V gene, CDR1 reads LGHNA and CDR2 reads YSLEER. The CDR3 has 15 amino acids, counting the end cysteine and phenylalanine. Left in the record is the CDR3 DNA by itself, 45 bases read in frame from the first base.